A selection of T cell receptor beta chains follows, all from one sample in a study of blood T cell repertoires in COVID-19. The table came from immunoSEQ multiplex PCR; TCRdb's copy has only in-frame clones and leaves some out. The repertoire includes about 410,000 clones, about 88% of them detected once, and 1.5% to 1.7% sits in the top ten. Sequencing was carried out using peripheral blood. All receptors derive from a woman aged 40 to 55 with COVID-19, enrolled during active disease. Each CDR3 is given with its conserved first and last residue. The D gene is left open where the match is weak. Size tells how often a clone was seen (once, few, many) or the class of an expanded clone, and some rows leave it out.

j_call: TRBJ1-1
v_call: TRBV5-1
d_call: -
clone_size: once
cdr3_length: 14
cdr3_aa: CASSLAGTNTEAFF
cdr3_nt: TGCGCCAGCAGCTTGGCCGGTACTAACACTGAAGCTTTCTTT

j_call: TRBJ2-5
v_call: TRBV5-1
d_call: TRBD1
clone_size: -
cdr3_length: 16
cdr3_aa: CASSPRSGTGKETQYF
cdr3_nt: TGCGCCAGCAGCCCTAGATCCGGGACAGGGAAAGAGACCCAGTACTTC

j_call: TRBJ2-7
v_call: TRBV5-5
d_call: -
clone_size: -
cdr3_length: 14
cdr3_aa: CASSTTGFGDEQYF
cdr3_nt: TGTGCCAGCAGCACCACAGGGTTTGGGGACGAGCAGTACTTC

j_call: TRBJ2-5
v_call: TRBV7-9
d_call: TRBD2
clone_size: once
cdr3_length: 13
cdr3_aa: CASGLAGAETQYF
cdr3_nt: TGTGCCAGCGGTTTAGCGGGAGCGGAGACCCAGTACTTC

j_call: TRBJ2-1
v_call: TRBV7-3
d_call: TRBD2
clone_size: -
cdr3_length: 17
cdr3_aa: CASSWGTSGRSYNEQFF
cdr3_nt: TGTGCCAGCAGCTGGGGGACTAGCGGTCGCTCCTACAATGAGCAGTTCTTC

j_call: TRBJ1-5
v_call: TRBV6-2/TRBV6-3
d_call: TRBD1
clone_size: once
cdr3_length: 18
cdr3_aa: CASSYSTMTGHPNQPQHF
cdr3_nt: TGTGCCAGCAGTTACTCGACCATGACAGGGCATCCGAATCAGCCCCAGCATTTT

j_call: TRBJ2-7
v_call: TRBV7-8
d_call: TRBD1
clone_size: once
cdr3_length: 14
cdr3_aa: CASSLMDRVYEQYF
cdr3_nt: TGTGCCAGCAGCTTGATGGACAGGGTCTACGAGCAGTACTTC

j_call: TRBJ2-7
v_call: TRBV7-9
d_call: -
clone_size: -
cdr3_length: 15
cdr3_aa: CASLPGVGETYEQYF
cdr3_nt: TGTGCCAGCCTTCCCGGTGTAGGGGAAACCTACGAGCAGTACTTC

j_call: TRBJ1-4
v_call: TRBV5-5
d_call: TRBD1
clone_size: -
cdr3_length: 20
cdr3_aa: CASSLHPSSGQGFVNEKLFF
cdr3_nt: TGTGCCAGCAGCTTGCATCCGTCGTCGGGACAGGGGTTTGTTAATGAAAAACTGTTTTTT

j_call: TRBJ2-1
v_call: TRBV7-3
d_call: TRBD2
clone_size: -
cdr3_length: 15
cdr3_aa: CASSLKAGGGTEQFF
cdr3_nt: TGTGCCAGCAGCTTAAAAGCGGGAGGAGGGACTGAGCAGTTCTTC

j_call: TRBJ2-3
v_call: TRBV3-1/TRBV3-2
d_call: -
clone_size: -
cdr3_length: 14
cdr3_aa: CASSHREGGDTQYF
cdr3_nt: TGTGCCAGCAGCCACAGGGAAGGGGGAGATACGCAGTATTTT

j_call: TRBJ2-5
v_call: TRBV24-1
d_call: TRBD1
clone_size: -
cdr3_length: 15
cdr3_aa: CATSDPRTGGETQYF
cdr3_nt: TGTGCCACCAGTGACCCGAGGACAGGGGGAGAGACCCAGTACTTC

j_call: TRBJ1-2
v_call: TRBV7-6
d_call: -
clone_size: -
cdr3_length: 17
cdr3_aa: CASSLEGPGEGGYGYTF
cdr3_nt: TGTGCCAGCAGCTTAGAGGGTCCAGGGGAGGGTGGTTATGGCTACACCTTC